These 9 T cell receptor beta chains share one sample of origin, sequenced in a study of immune cell composition in non-small cell lung cancer. The table came from immunoSEQ multiplex PCR; TCRdb's copy has only in-frame clones and leaves some out. The sample lists 13,000 to 15,000 clones, roughly 73% occurring once. Sequencing was performed on lung tumor tissue. These receptor sequences come from a human donor with non-small cell lung cancer.

The rearrangement uses TRBV7-3 and TRBJ1-1, with 8 bases fitting TRBD1. Trimming took 5 bases from V and 14 from J; bases not matched to a gene: 13. CDR3 size: 13 residues. The germline gives CDR1 SGHTA, CDR2 FQGTGA. The CDR3 sequence is CASSPRPGQAPFF. CDR3 coding DNA: TGTGCCAGCAGCCCCCGACCGGGACAGGCCCCGTTCTTT.

The gene calls are TRBV6-5 and TRBJ1-1; the D gene is possibly TRBD1 (6 bases). V lost 5 bases to trimming and J lost 8 bases, with 9 bases between them. Germline V gene sequence: CDR1 MNHEY, CDR2 SVGAGI. The CDR3 consists of 11 residues. The CDR3 sequence: CASSTGIEAFF. In DNA, the CDR3 is TGTGCCAGCAGTACAGGGATCGAAGCTTTCTTT.

This chain joins TRBV6-6 and TRBJ1-2, with D perhaps TRBD1 (6 bases). This CDR3 has 14 residues. The V gene's germline CDR1 is MNHNY and CDR2 SVGAGI (reference sequence). With 6 bases removed from V and 4 bases from J, the gap between germline ends came to 15 bases. Written as DNA, the CDR3 is TGTGCCAGCAGCCCTGTACAGGGAAGCTATGGCTACACCTTC. Its translation is CASSPVQGSYGYTF.

This clone showed up just a few times. J is TRBJ2-3 and V is TRBV15; D may be TRBD2 (5 bases). The CDR3 loop spans 15 amino acids. The germline CDR1 and CDR2 sequences are LNHNV and YYDKDF (reference sequence). With 0 bases removed from V and 5 bases from J, the gap between germline ends came to 12 bases. The CDR3 loop is CATSRDGGSGDTQYF. CDR3 sequence (DNA): TGTGCCACCAGCAGAGATGGCGGGTCGGGAGATACGCAGTATTTT.

This chain joins TRBV23-1 and TRBJ2-3; 10 bases are shared with TRBD2. TRBV23-1 is annotated as an ORF whose role is uncertain. The CDR3 spans 18 residues. The trim removed 1 base at V and 0 bases at J, leaving 7 bases unmatched. The CDR3 coding sequence is TGCGCCAGCAGTCAATTGGAGCGGGGGGGTTTTAGCACAGATACGCAGTATTTT. Translation: CASSQLERGGFSTDTQYF.

J is TRBJ1-5 and V is TRBV18, with 7 positions matching TRBD1. The trim removed 6 bases at V and 7 bases at J, leaving 12 bases unmatched. From germline, CDR1 is KGHSH and CDR2 LQKENI. This CDR3 has 15 amino acids. CDR3 protein: CASSPRDSLGQPQHF. DNA of the CDR3: TGTGCCAGCTCGCCTAGGGACAGCTTAGGGCAGCCCCAGCATTTT. Full variable domain (remainder filled in from reference TRBV18 and TRBJ1-5): NAGVMQNPRHLVRRRGQEARLRCSPMKGHSHVYWYRQLPEEGLKFMVYLQKENIIDESGMPKERFSAEFPKEGPSILRIQQVVRGDSAAYFCASSPRDSLGQPQHFGDGTRLSIL.

This chain joins TRBV10-2 and TRBJ2-7; TRBD2 matches 8 bases. Germline CDR1 and CDR2: WSHSY and SAAADI. V shed 5 bases, J shed 7 bases, and the junction held 7 bases outside the gene matches. CDR3 length: 13 residues. CDR3 region: CASSRKREWEQYF. The CDR3 DNA reads TGCGCCAGCAGTCGAAAGCGGGAGTGGGAGCAGTACTTC.

The chain has TRBV18 and TRBJ2-6; possibly TRBD2 for D (5 bases). V was trimmed by 3 bases and J by 0 bases, leaving 9 bases between them. CDR1 KGHSH and CDR2 LQKENI come from the germline V gene. This CDR3 is built from 16 residues. The CDR3 DNA sequence: TGTGCCAGCTCACCTCCTGGACTCTCTGGGGCCAACGTCCTGACTTTC. Its protein product is CASSPPGLSGANVLTF.

V gene TRBV9 combines with J gene TRBJ2-2, with D possibly being TRBD2 (5 bases). Germline-derived CDR1 and CDR2 are SGDLS and YYNGEE. There are 16 residues in the CDR3. V shed 0 bases and J shed 5 bases, with 14 bases lying between them. The CDR3 nucleotides are TGTGCCAGCAGCGTAGCTACCGGGATCCGTACCGGGGAGCTGTTTTTT. This encodes CASSVATGIRTGELFF.